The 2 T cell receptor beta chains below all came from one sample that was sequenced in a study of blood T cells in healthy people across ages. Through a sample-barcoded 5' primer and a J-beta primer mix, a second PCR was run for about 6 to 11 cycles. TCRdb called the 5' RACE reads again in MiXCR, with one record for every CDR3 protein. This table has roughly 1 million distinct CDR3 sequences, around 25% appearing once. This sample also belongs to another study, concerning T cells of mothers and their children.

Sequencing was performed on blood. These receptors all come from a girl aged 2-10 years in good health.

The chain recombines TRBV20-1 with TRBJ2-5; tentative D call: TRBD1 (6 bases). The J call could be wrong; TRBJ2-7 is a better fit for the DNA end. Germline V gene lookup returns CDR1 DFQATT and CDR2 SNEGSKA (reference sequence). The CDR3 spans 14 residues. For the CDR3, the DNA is TGCAGTGCTCCCTCCCCTCGGGACACCTACGAGCAGTACTTC. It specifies CSAPSPRDTYEQYF.

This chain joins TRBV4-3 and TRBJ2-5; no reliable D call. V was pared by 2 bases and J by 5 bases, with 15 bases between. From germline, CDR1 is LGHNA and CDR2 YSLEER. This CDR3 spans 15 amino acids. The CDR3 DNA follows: TGCGCCAGCAGCCAAACCCTCCCTGCTGGGGAGACCCAGTACTTC. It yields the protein CASSQTLPAGETQYF.